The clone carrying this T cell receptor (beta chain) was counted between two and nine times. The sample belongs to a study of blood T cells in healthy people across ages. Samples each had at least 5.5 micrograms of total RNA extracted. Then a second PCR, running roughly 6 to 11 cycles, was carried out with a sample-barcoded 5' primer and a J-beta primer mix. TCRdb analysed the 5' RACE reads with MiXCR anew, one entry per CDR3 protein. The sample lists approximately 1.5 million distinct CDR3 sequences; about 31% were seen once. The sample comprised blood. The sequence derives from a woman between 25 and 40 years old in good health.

CDR3 sequence reads: CASSSPGQTNEKLFF. DNA for the CDR3: TGTGCCAGCAGCTCACCGGGACAGACAAATGAAAAACTGTTTTTT. The chain joins TRBV3-1 to TRBJ1-4; the match to TRBD1 covers 7 bases. CDR1 and CDR2 (germline): LGHDT, YNNKEL (reference sequence). CDR3 length: 15 amino acids. After removal of 5 bases from V and 5 bases from J, the junction contained 8 bases not matched to a gene.